These 8 T cell receptor beta chains share one sample of origin, sequenced in a study of monozygotic twins with inflammatory bowel disease (dated by TCRdb to between 2019 and 2020). Receptor amplification or capture employed 5' RACE. TCRdb lists the instrument as Illumina HiSeq 2500. TCRdb reprocessed the reads, and each CDR3 protein sequence is entered once, without DNA. For this sample, the table gives about 43,000 distinct CDR3 sequences. Of the sample, less than 6.5% falls within the top ten clones. The sample consisted of blood. The receptors originated from a human donor with ulcerative colitis or Crohn's disease, or a healthy co-twin of an affected twin (not recorded which).

This chain connects TRBV2 to TRBJ2-2. The CDR3 has 13 residues. Germline V gives CDR1 SNHLY, CDR2 FYNNEI. The CDR3 loop reads CASSEEITGELFF. The full variable domain, in which reference TRBV2 and TRBJ2-2 provide the parts outside the CDR3, is EPEVTQTPSHQVTQMGQEVILRCVPISNHLYFYWYRQILGQKVEFLVSFYNNEISEKSEIFDDQFSVERPDGSNFTLKIRSTKLEDSAMYFCASSEEITGELFFGEGSRLTVL.

This sequence joins TRBV5-6 and TRBJ2-1. The CDR3 extends over 15 amino acids. The germline V gene encodes CDR1 SGHDT and CDR2 YYEEEE. CDR3: CASSLWSASYNEQFF.

The rearrangement uses TRBV3-1 and TRBJ2-7; TCRdb's D call, TRBD1, is unchecked because there is no DNA. Germline V lookup: CDR1 LGHDT, CDR2 YNNKEL (reference sequence). CDR3 length: 16 amino acids. The CDR3 sequence is CASSRRDRGYRDEQYF.

This rearrangement joins TRBV27 to TRBJ2-7; the TCRdb D gene call, TRBD1, has no DNA to confirm it. This CDR3 spans 13 amino acids. Germline V gene sequence: CDR1 MNHEY, CDR2 SMNVEV (reference sequence). This CDR3 is CASSWDRANEQYF.

The gene calls are TRBV20-1 and TRBJ2-1; there is no DNA to check the TCRdb D call of TRBD2. This CDR3 is 17 amino acids long. Per germline, CDR1 DFQATT and CDR2 SNEGSKA (reference sequence). CDR3 sequence: CSATQAGLALRGKDQFF.

This sequence joins TRBV6-5 and TRBJ1-5. This CDR3 comprises 13 residues. Germline V gives CDR1 MNHEY, CDR2 SVGAGI. CDR3 sequence reads: CASSYSLRQPQHF.

V usage is TRBV7-2 and J usage is TRBJ2-3. Germline CDR1 and CDR2: SGHTA and FQGNSA. This CDR3 region has 16 residues. The CDR3 is CASSLRLAGSTDTQYF.

The V and J genes are TRBV29-1 and TRBJ2-7; TCRdb selects TRBD1, and the lack of DNA leaves this call unchecked. Germline CDR1 SQVTM, CDR2 ANQGSEA. CDR3 length: 16 residues. This CDR3 reads CSVRPRGLGDSYEQYF.